The source of this TCR beta chain is a study of blood T cell repertoires in COVID-19. About the research overall: The United States, Italy and Spain were the sources of the acute and convalescent COVID-19 samples. T cells, B-cell-depleted T cells, or PBMCs supplied cDNA or gDNA.

A single count supports this clone. Per the original data handling: Reference gene primer amplification in the assay estimated nucleated cell counts. The repertoire was sequenced with immunoSEQ multiplex PCR; TCRdb's copy has only in-frame clones and lacks some. V, J and clone size reflect that table, while D and trimming were determined from the DNA. The repertoire holds 150,000 to 200,000 clones, with more than 70% as singletons. V lost 2 bases, J lost 7 bases, and 14 bases stayed unmatched. The germline V gene encodes CDR1 MNHNS and CDR2 SASEGT. The CDR3 is made up of 17 amino acids. The sequencing sample was made of peripheral blood. The TCR comes from a human donor in a cohort sampled during active COVID-19. This chain connects TRBV6-1 to TRBJ1-2; TRBD1 aligns across 9 bases. CDR3: CASSELGQGGLGLGYTF. CDR3 DNA sequence: TGTGCCAGCAGTGAACTGGGACAGGGTGGGTTGGGTCTTGGCTACACCTTC.